This TCR beta chain was sequenced for a study of OX40 agonist ivuxolimab in advanced cancers. Study context: Patients received intravenous ivuxolimab every 2 weeks at 0.01 to 10 mg/kg. Antecedent anti-PD-1, anti-PD-L1 or anti-CTLA-4 therapy was permissible, with 35% to 40% having received some.

V was shortened by 3 bases and J by 3 bases, with 5 bases between the two germline ends. This CDR3 is built from 12 residues. From germline, CDR1 is KGHSH and CDR2 LQKENI. Some clones are missing from TCRdb's copy, which holds only in-frame ones; the method was immunoSEQ multiplex PCR. The table lists fewer than 60,000 clones, approximately 86% of them singletons. Findings of the study overall: Expanded clones belonging to CD8+ T cells outnumbered, on average, those of CD4+. Among the lowest peripheral clonal expansion occurred in 0.1-3.0 mg/kg partial responders.

In regard to this clone: Antigen: not known.

This specimen consisted of CD4+ or CD8+ T cells sorted from blood, obtained in a trial of the OX40 agonist ivuxolimab. J is TRBJ1-1 and V is TRBV18; D uncertain. The source is an adult with an advanced solid tumor such as melanoma, head and neck, liver or kidney cancer. The CDR3 loop is CASSPRDTEAFF. As DNA, the CDR3 is TGTGCCAGCTCACCCCGGGACACTGAAGCTTTCTTT.